The 23 T cell receptor beta chains listed next were all sequenced from one sample in a study of T-cell memory formation after mild COVID-19. Via MiXCR, TCRdb re-called the 5' RACE reads, giving one row per CDR3 protein. The sample holds 350,000 to 400,000 distinct CDR3 sequences; approximately 21% are singletons and the top ten take around 12%. Sequencing was performed on PBMCs or a T cell subset sorted from them (not recorded which). All receptors derive from an adult woman who had mild COVID-19 (a few samples of this study predate the infection). Cell type and time point are not known.

This clonotype has a handful of counts. The genes are TRBV7-9 and TRBJ2-2; tentative D call: TRBD2 (6 bases). This CDR3 spans 15 amino acids. Germline CDR1 reads SEHNR; CDR2 reads FQNEAQ (reference sequence). Trimming took 4 bases from V and 6 from J, leaving 15 bases between them. The CDR3 DNA sequence: TGTGCCAGCAGCTCCCCTGGCGGGGTAGCCGGGGAGCTGTTTTTT. As protein: CASSSPGGVAGELFF.

This clonotype was detected a few times. The genes are TRBV10-3 and TRBJ1-1; TRBD1 is a possible D gene (5 bases). V was cut by 6 bases and J by 1 base, with 12 bases left in between. From germline, CDR1 is ENHRY and CDR2 SYGVKD. The CDR3 sequence is 14 residues long. The CDR3, as DNA: TGTGCCATCAGACTCGGGACGGCGAACACTGAAGCTTTCTTT. This encodes CAIRLGTANTEAFF.

The V and J genes are TRBV10-3 and TRBJ2-5; TRBD1 agrees at 8 bases. With V trimmed by 2 bases and J by 6 bases, 8 bases remained unmatched. The CDR3 length is 15 residues. Germline values: CDR1 ENHRY, CDR2 SYGVKD. CDR3 sequence: CAISEAAQGVKTQYF. The CDR3 DNA reads as TGTGCCATCAGTGAGGCCGCACAGGGGGTGAAGACCCAGTACTTC.

The V gene is TRBV5-1, the J gene TRBJ2-7; D tentatively fits TRBD1 or TRBD2 (5 bases each). CDR1 is SGHRS, CDR2 YFSETQ, per germline. CDR3 length equals 14 residues. Trimming shortened V by 4 bases and J by 2 bases, and 13 bases separated the two germline ends. The CDR3 nucleotides are TGCGCCAGCAGCCCTCGGGACGCCGCCTACGAGCAGTACTTC. Protein sequence: CASSPRDAAYEQYF.

This clonotype was picked up a small number of times. This rearrangement joins TRBV27 to TRBJ2-7; 8 nucleotides agree with TRBD2. The V and J ends lost 5 bases and 0 bases, in that order; junction bases with no gene match: 6. The CDR3 is 15 amino acids. CDR1 is MNHEY and CDR2 is SMNVEV in the germline V gene (reference sequence). For the CDR3, the DNA is TGTGCCAGCAGTACGCCCCGGGGGGGCTCCTACGAGCAGTACTTC. This sequence encodes CASSTPRGGSYEQYF.

V gene TRBV25-1 combines with J gene TRBJ2-7; D possibly corresponds to TRBD1 (6 bases). The CDR3 runs to 13 residues. Deletions cut 5 bases from V and 3 bases from J, with 11 bases between. Per the germline V gene, CDR1 is MGHDK and CDR2 is SYGVNS. The CDR3, as DNA: TGTGCCAGCAGTTACGGACAGATCTACGAGCAGTACTTC. Its translation: CASSYGQIYEQYF.

V is TRBV10-3 and J is TRBJ1-1; 7 positions agree with TRBD1. CDR1 and CDR2 (germline): ENHRY, SYGVKD. The CDR3 contains 12 residues. J was trimmed by 6 bases and V by 10 bases; bases with no gene match: 8. This chain's CDR3 is CATTGDPPEAFF. CDR3 DNA sequence: TGTGCCACCACAGGGGACCCCCCTGAAGCTTTCTTT.

This clonotype turned up a few times. The CDR3 DNA follows: TGTGCCAGCAGCCCCTCGATAGCAGCCTACGAGCAGTACTTC. This encodes CASSPSIAAYEQYF. The rearrangement links TRBV7-2 to TRBJ2-7; D remains unclear. V lost 5 bases to trimming and J lost 2 bases, with 13 bases between them. CDR3 length: 14 residues. Germline lookup yields CDR1 SGHTA and CDR2 FQGNSA. The full variable domain, rest sourced from reference TRBV7-2 and TRBJ2-7, is GAGVSQSPSNKVTEKGKDVELRCDPISGHTALYWYRQSLGQGLEFLIYFQGNSAPDKSGLPSDRFSAERTGGSVSTLTIQRTQQEDSAVYLCASSPSIAAYEQYFGPGTRLTVT.

The chain employs TRBV6-5 and TRBJ2-3; no definite D call. The CDR3 totals 15 residues. Trimming stripped 5 bases from V and 4 bases from J, with 16 bases between. CDR1 is MNHEY, CDR2 SVGAGI, per germline. CDR3 nucleotide sequence: TGTGCCAGCAGTCCAGCGCGAGAGATAGCAGATACGCAGTATTTT. It codes for CASSPAREIADTQYF.

The chain combines TRBV27 with TRBJ2-2, with a tentative D call TRBD2 (7 bases). Germline-derived CDR1 and CDR2 are MNHEY and SMNVEV (reference sequence). This CDR3 contains 13 residues. In DNA form, the CDR3 reads TGTGCGACGGGGGGCGCCTACACCGGGGAGCTGTTTTTT. It yields the protein CATGGAYTGELFF.

CDR3 sequence (DNA): TGTGCCAGCAGATTAGCCGGACTAGCGGGAGTCAATGAGCAGTTCTTC. This translates into CASRLAGLAGVNEQFF. V gene TRBV6-1 combines with J gene TRBJ2-1, with 13 nucleotides matching TRBD2. V shed 6 bases, J shed 6 bases, and the junction held 8 bases outside the gene matches. Germline CDR1 is MNHNS and CDR2 is SASEGT. This CDR3 has 16 amino acids.

Here the CDR3 reads CASSLDQGSSYGYTF. The CDR3 region has the DNA TGTGCCAGCAGCTTGGATCAGGGGTCATCCTATGGCTACACCTTC. The chain employs TRBV5-5 and TRBJ1-2; D might be TRBD1 (6 bases). This CDR3 is built from 15 residues. Germline V gives CDR1 SGHKS, CDR2 YYEKEE (reference sequence). V was clipped by 0 bases and J by 4 bases, with 13 bases between them.

The V and J genes are TRBV10-3 and TRBJ2-1; TRBD1 matches 9 bases. The CDR3 is made up of 13 amino acids. The J segment lost 11 bases and the V segment lost 4 bases, leaving 6 bases of the junction unmatched. Germline V CDR1 and CDR2: ENHRY, SYGVKD. This chain's CDR3 is CAISGGQGQQQFF. In DNA form, the CDR3 reads TGTGCCATCAGTGGGGGACAGGGCCAGCAGCAGTTCTTC.

The chain joins TRBV21-1 to TRBJ2-7. TRBV21-1 is an annotated pseudogene. The CDR3 totals 11 residues. The DNA of the CDR3 is TGTGCCAGCAGCAAGGTTTGCGAGCAGTACTTC. This gives the protein CASSKVCEQYF.

J is TRBJ2-3 and V is TRBV12-3 or TRBV12-4; TRBD2 agrees at 8 bases. The CDR3 contains 18 residues. V lost 3 bases to trimming and J lost 5 bases; unmatched junction nucleotides: 16. CDR3 sequence: CASSFYPAALRGGDTQYF. Written as DNA, the CDR3 is TGTGCCAGCAGTTTTTATCCGGCGGCCCTTCGGGGGGGAGATACGCAGTATTTT.

This clonotype was picked up a small number of times. The rearrangement uses TRBV9 and TRBJ1-3; 8 bases align to TRBD1. J was trimmed by 3 bases and V by 4 bases; bases with no gene match: 3. The V gene's germline CDR1 is SGDLS and CDR2 YYNGEE. This CDR3 has 14 amino acids. Here the CDR3 DNA reads TGTGCCAGCAGCACCGGACAGGGTGGAAACACCATATATTTT. Its protein is CASSTGQGGNTIYF.

The rearrangement uses TRBV7-9 and TRBJ2-7; perhaps TRBD1 as D (5 bases). From germline, CDR1 is SEHNR and CDR2 FQNEAQ (reference sequence). The CDR3 extends over 14 amino acids. With 3 bases removed from V and 0 bases from J, the gap between germline ends came to 9 bases. The CDR3 reads CASSFREFSYEQYF. In DNA, the CDR3 is TGTGCCAGCAGCTTCAGGGAATTCTCCTACGAGCAGTACTTC.

CDR3 protein: CASSVLAGAPETQYF. Written as DNA, the CDR3 is TGTGCCAGCAGCGTCCTAGCGGGGGCCCCGGAGACCCAGTACTTC. This chain uses TRBV2 with TRBJ2-5, with 10 bases aligning to TRBD2. Per germline, CDR1 SNHLY and CDR2 FYNNEI. V lost 6 bases and J lost 5; bases outside the gene matches: 9. The CDR3 length is 15 residues.

There are a few counts of this clonotype. The chain has TRBV7-2 and TRBJ2-3; D gene uncertain. Deletions cut 3 bases from V and 5 bases from J, with 9 bases between. In germline, CDR1 is SGHTA, CDR2 FQGNSA. CDR3 size: 13 residues. The CDR3 nucleotides are TGTGCCAGCAGCTTGGTGCAGCAAGATACGCAGTATTTT. Protein product: CASSLVQQDTQYF.

This clonotype was detected only a few times. The chain couples TRBV7-3 to TRBJ2-1; TRBD1 aligns across 11 bases. Per the germline V gene, CDR1 is SGHTA and CDR2 is FQGTGA. The length of the CDR3 is 15 residues. Trimming cost V 6 bases and J 3 bases; bases outside gene matches: 4. CDR3 protein: CASSGGTGGYNEQFF. The CDR3 coding sequence is TGTGCCAGCAGTGGTGGGACAGGGGGCTACAATGAGCAGTTCTTC. The complete variable domain, with remaining parts taken from reference TRBV7-3 and TRBJ2-1, reads GAGVSQTPSNKVTEKGKYVELRCDPISGHTALYWYRQSLGQGPEFLIYFQGTGAADDSGLPNDRFFAVRPEGSVSTLKIQRTERGDSAVYLCASSGGTGGYNEQFFGPGTRLTVL.

The rearrangement uses TRBV11-3 and TRBJ2-3, with a possible D match to TRBD1 (6 bases). The V end was cut by 6 bases, the J end by 2 bases, with 12 bases between. The CDR3 extends over 14 amino acids. CDR1 and CDR2 (germline): SGHNT, YENEEA. The CDR3 spells CASSWAGATDTQYF. The CDR3 DNA reads TGTGCCAGCAGTTGGGCAGGGGCCACAGATACGCAGTATTTT.

This clonotype has a handful of counts. This sequence joins TRBV18 and TRBJ2-5, with 7 bases that match TRBD1. Germline V gene lookup returns CDR1 KGHSH and CDR2 LQKENI. The trim removed 2 bases at V and 3 bases at J, leaving 6 bases unmatched. The CDR3 covers 15 residues. The CDR3 nucleotides read TGTGCCAGCTCACCAGTAAGGGGGCTGGAAGAGACCCAGTACTTC. The encoded protein is CASSPVRGLEETQYF. The complete variable domain, with remaining parts taken from reference TRBV18 and TRBJ2-5, reads NAGVMQNPRHLVRRRGQEARLRCSPMKGHSHVYWYRQLPEEGLKFMVYLQKENIIDESGMPKERFSAEFPKEGPSILRIQQVVRGDSAAYFCASSPVRGLEETQYFGPGTRLLVL.

The rearrangement uses TRBV7-9 and TRBJ1-4, with 7 bases matching TRBD1. The germline CDR1 and CDR2 sequences are SEHNR and FQNEAQ (reference sequence). V trimming: 5 bases; J trimming: 6 bases; junction bases outside the gene matches: 9. The CDR3 runs to 15 residues. CDR3: CASSLPGQSHEKLFF. The CDR3 DNA reads as TGTGCCAGCAGCCTTCCGGGACAGTCGCATGAAAAACTGTTTTTT.